This entry features one TCR beta chain sequence. Its target is unknown. The sample comes from a study of cytotoxic CD8 clonotypes in ibrutinib-treated CLL. Study as a whole: Recorded responses included around 24 partial and 2 complete; following median 68 months, roughly 15 stayed remitted and roughly twelve progressed. General study results and limits: Against age-matched healthy donors, baseline clonality ran higher and tracked circulating CD8+ T-cell counts. Investigators sampled sustained-remission and progressing patients at differing times.

Trimming left V 4 bases short and J 6 bases short, with 19 bases between. The V gene's germline CDR1 is SGHTA and CDR2 FQGNSA. CDR3 length: 15 amino acids. The repertoire was sequenced with immunoSEQ multiplex PCR; TCRdb's copy has only in-frame clones and lacks some. The profile shows about 24,000 clones, more than 65% of them singletons. The chain links TRBV7-2 to TRBJ2-7, with D perhaps TRBD1 (6 bases). The clonotype was recovered from a human donor with chronic lymphocytic leukemia. Sequenced here: PBMCs, sampled after 12 months of ibrutinib treatment. This chain's CDR3 is CASSSVGGKVGEQYF. The CDR3 nucleotides are TGTGCCAGCAGCTCGGTAGGGGGTAAGGTAGGCGAGCAGTACTTC.